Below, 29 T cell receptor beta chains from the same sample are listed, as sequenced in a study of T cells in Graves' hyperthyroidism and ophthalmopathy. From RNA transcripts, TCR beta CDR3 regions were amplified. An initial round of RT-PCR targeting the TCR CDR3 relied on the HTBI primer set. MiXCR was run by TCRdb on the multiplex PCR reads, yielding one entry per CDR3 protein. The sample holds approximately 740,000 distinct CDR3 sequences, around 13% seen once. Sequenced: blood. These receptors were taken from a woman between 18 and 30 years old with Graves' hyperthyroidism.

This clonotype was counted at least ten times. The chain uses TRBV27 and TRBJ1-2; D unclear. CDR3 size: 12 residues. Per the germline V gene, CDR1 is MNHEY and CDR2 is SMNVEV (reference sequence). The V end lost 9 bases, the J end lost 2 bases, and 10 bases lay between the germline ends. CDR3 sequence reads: CASRERNYGYTF. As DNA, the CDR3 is TGTGCCAGTAGGGAGAGGAACTATGGCTACACCTTC.

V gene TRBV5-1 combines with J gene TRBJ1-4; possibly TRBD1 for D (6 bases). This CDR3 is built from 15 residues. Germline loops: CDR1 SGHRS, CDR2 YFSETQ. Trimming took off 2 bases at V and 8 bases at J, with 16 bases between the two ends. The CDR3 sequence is CASSFFGDTGEKLFF. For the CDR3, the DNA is TGCGCCAGCAGCTTTTTTGGGGACACGGGGGAAAAACTGTTTTTT.

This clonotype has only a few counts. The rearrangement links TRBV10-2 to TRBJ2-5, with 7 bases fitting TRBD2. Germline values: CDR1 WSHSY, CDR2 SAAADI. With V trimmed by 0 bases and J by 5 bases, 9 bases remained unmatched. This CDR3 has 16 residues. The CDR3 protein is CASSESRTLGGETQYF. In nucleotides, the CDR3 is TGCGCCAGCAGTGAGTCACGGACCCTCGGGGGGGAGACCCAGTACTTC.

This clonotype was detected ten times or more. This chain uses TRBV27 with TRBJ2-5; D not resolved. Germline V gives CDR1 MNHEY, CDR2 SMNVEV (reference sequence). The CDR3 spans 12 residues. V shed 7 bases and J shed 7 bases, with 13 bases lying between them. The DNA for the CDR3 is TGTGCCAGCACCTCGTCCGACGGGACCCAGTACTTC. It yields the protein CASTSSDGTQYF.

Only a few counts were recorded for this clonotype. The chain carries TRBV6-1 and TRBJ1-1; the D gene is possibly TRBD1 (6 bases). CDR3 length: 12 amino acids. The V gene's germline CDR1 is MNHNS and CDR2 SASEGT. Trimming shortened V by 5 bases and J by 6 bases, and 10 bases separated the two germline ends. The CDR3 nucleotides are TGTGCCAGCAGTTCTTGGACAGCTGAAGCTTTCTTT. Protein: CASSSWTAEAFF.

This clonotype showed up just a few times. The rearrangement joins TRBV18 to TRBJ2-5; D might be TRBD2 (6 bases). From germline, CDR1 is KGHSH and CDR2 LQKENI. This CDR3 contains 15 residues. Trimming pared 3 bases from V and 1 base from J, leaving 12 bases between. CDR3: CASSPPGLFQETQYF. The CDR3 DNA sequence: TGTGCCAGCTCACCGCCGGGACTGTTCCAAGAGACCCAGTACTTC.

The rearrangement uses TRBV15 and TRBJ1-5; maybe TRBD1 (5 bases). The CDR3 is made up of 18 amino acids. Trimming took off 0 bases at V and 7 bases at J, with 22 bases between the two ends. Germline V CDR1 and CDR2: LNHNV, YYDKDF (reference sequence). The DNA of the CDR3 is TGTGCCACCAGCAGAGATCCCGGTTTTTTTGGCGACAGCCAGCCCCAGCATTTT. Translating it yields CATSRDPGFFGDSQPQHF.

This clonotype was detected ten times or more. CDR3 sequence reads: CASSQRRQLSYNEQFF. The CDR3 DNA reads as TGTGCCAGCAGCCAGAGGAGGCAGTTATCCTACAATGAGCAGTTCTTC. The chain uses TRBV3-1 and TRBJ2-1; weak D call: TRBD2 (5 bases). V lost 3 bases and J lost 1, with 13 bases in between. The length of the CDR3 is 16 residues. In germline, CDR1 is LGHDT, CDR2 YNNKEL (reference sequence).

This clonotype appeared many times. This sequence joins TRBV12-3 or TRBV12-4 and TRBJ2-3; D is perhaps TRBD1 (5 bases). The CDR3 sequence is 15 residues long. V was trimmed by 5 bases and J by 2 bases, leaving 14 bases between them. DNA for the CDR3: TGTGCCAGCAGTCCTACAGGAATGTCCACAGATACGCAGTATTTT. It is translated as CASSPTGMSTDTQYF.

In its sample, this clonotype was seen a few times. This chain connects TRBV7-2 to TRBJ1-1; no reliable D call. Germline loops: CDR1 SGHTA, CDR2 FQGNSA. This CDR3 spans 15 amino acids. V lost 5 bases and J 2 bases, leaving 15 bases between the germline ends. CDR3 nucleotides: TGTGCCAGCAGCCCCAAAGTAGACCTTAACACTGAAGCTTTCTTT. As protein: CASSPKVDLNTEAFF.

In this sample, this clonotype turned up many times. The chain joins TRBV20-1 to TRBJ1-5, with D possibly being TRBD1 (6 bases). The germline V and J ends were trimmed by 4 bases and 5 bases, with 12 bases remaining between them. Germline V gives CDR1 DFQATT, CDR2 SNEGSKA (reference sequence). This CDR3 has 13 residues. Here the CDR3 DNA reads TGCAGTGCTACGGGGGGCCGCGATCAGCCCCAGCATTTT. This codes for CSATGGRDQPQHF.

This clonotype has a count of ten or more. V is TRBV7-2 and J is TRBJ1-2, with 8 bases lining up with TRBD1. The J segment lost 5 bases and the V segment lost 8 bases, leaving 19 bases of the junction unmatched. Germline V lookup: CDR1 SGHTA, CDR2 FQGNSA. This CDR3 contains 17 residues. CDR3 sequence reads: CASEAGLLYGQGYGYTF. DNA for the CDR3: TGTGCCAGCGAGGCTGGGCTTTTGTACGGACAGGGTTATGGCTACACCTTC.

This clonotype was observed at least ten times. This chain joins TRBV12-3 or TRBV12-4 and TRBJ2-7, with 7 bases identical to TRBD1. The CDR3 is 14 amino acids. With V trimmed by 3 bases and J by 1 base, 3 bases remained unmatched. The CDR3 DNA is TGTGCCAGCAGTTTTTGGGACAGATCCTACGAGCAGTACTTC. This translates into CASSFWDRSYEQYF.

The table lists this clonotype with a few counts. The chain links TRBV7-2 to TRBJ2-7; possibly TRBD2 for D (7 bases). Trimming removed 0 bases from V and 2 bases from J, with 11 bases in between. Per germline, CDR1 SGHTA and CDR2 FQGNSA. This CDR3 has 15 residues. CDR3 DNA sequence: TGTGCCAGCAGCTTAGCGGGGGGGGCGGCCTACGAGCAGTACTTC. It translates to CASSLAGGAAYEQYF.

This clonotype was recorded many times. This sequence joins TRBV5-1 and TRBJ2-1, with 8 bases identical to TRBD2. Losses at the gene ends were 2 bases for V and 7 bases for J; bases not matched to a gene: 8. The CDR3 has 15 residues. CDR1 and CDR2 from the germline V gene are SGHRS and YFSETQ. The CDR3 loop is CASSLVQRELNEQFF. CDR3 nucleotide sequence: TGCGCCAGCAGCTTAGTCCAGCGGGAGTTGAATGAGCAGTTCTTC.

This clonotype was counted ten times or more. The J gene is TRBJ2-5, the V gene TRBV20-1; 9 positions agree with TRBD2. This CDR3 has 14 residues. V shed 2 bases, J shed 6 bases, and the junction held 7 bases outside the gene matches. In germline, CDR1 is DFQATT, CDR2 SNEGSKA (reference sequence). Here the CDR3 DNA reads TGCAGTGCTAGACCCCGTAGCGGGAGCCAGACCCAGTACTTC. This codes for CSARPRSGSQTQYF.

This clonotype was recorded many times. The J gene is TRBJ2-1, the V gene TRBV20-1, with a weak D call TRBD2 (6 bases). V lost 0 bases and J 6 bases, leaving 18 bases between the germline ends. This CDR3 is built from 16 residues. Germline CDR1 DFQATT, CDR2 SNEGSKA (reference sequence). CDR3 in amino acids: CSARDTNPAGSNEQFF. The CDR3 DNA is TGCAGTGCTAGAGATACGAACCCGGCGGGATCCAATGAGCAGTTCTTC.

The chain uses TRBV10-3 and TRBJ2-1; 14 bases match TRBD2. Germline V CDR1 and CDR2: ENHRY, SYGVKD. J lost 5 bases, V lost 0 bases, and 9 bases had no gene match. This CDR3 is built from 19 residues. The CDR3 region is CAISESAGLAGGLDNEQFF. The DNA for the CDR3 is TGTGCCATCAGTGAGTCGGCCGGACTAGCGGGAGGATTAGACAATGAGCAGTTCTTC.

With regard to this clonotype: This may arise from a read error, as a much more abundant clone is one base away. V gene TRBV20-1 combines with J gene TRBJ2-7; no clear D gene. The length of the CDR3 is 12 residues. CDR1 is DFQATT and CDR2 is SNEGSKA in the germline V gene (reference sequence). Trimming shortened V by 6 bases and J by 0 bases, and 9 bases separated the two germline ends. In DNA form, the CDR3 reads TGCAGTGCCGGACCAAACTCCTACGAGCAGTACTTC. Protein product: CSAGPNSYEQYF.

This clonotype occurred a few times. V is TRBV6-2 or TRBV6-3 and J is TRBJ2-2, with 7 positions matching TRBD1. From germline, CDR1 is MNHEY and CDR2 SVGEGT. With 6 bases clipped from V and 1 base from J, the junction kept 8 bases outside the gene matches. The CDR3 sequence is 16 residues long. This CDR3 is CASSSLGTVNTGELFF. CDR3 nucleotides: TGTGCCAGCAGCTCCTTAGGGACAGTGAACACCGGGGAGCTGTTTTTT.

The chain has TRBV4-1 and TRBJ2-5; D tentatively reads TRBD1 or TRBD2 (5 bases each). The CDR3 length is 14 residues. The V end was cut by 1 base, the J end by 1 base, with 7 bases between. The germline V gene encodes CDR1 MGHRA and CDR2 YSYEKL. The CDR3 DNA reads TGCGCCAGCAGCCAAGTGGGACGCCAAGAGACCCAGTACTTC. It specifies CASSQVGRQETQYF.

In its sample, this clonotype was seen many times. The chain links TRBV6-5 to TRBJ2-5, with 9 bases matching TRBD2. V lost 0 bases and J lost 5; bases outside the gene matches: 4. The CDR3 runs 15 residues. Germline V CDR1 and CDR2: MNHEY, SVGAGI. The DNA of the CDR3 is TGTGCCAGCAGTTACTCGGGACTAGCAGGGGAGACCCAGTACTTC. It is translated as CASSYSGLAGETQYF.

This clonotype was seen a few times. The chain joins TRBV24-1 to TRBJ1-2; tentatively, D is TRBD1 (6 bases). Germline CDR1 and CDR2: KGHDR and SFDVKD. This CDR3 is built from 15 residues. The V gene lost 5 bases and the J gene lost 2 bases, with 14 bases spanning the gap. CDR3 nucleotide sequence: TGTGCCACCAGTGCCGGGGACAAGCCGAACTATGGCTACACCTTC. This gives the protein CATSAGDKPNYGYTF.

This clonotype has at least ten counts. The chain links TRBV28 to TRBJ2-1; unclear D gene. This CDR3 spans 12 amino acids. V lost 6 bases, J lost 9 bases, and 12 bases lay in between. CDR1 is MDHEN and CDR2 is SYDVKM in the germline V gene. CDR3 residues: CASSPVSGEQFF. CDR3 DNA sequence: TGTGCCAGCAGCCCCGTTTCTGGTGAGCAGTTCTTC.

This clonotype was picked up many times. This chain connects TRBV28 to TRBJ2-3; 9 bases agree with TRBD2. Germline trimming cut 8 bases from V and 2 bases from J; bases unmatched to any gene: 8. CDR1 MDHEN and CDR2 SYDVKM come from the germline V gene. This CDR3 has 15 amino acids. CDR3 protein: CASRTIAGATDTQYF. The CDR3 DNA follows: TGTGCCAGCCGGACGATAGCGGGAGCCACAGATACGCAGTATTTT.

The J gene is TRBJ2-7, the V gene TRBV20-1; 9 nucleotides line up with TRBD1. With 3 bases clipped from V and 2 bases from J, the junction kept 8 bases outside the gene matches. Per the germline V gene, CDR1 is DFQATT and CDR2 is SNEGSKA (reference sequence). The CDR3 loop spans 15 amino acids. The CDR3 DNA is TGCAGTGCTAGGGACCCGGGACAGGGAGCCTACGAGCAGTACTTC. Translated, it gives CSARDPGQGAYEQYF.

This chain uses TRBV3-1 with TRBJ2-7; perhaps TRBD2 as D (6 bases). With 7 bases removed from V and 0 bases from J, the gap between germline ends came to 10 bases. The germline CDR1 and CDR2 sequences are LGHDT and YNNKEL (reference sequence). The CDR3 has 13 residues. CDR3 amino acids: CASTMRGSYEQYF. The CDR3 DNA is TGTGCCAGCACAATGCGGGGCTCCTACGAGCAGTACTTC.

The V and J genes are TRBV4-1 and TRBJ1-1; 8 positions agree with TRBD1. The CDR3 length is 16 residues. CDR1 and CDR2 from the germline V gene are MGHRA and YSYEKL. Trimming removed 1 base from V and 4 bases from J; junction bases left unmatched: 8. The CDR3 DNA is TGCGCCAGCAGCCAAGTGGGGACAGGTTTGGGCACTGAAGCTTTCTTT. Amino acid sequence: CASSQVGTGLGTEAFF.

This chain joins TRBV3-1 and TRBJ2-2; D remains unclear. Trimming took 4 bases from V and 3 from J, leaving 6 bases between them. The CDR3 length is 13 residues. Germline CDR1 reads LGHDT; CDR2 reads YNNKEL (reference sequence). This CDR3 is CASSRVDTGELFF. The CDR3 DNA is TGTGCCAGCAGCCGTGTCGACACCGGGGAGCTGTTTTTT. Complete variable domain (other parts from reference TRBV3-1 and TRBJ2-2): DTAVSQTPKYLVTQMGNDKSIKCEQNLGHDTMYWYKQDSKKFLKIMFSYNNKELIINETVPNRFSPKSPDKAHLNLHINSLELGDSAVYFCASSRVDTGELFFGEGSRLTVL.